This entry lists 10 T cell receptor beta chains sequenced from one sample in a study of blood T cell repertoires in COVID-19. The table came from immunoSEQ multiplex PCR; TCRdb's copy has only in-frame clones and leaves some out. This table has roughly 410,000 clones, about 90% appearing once. Sequenced input: peripheral blood. The receptors here all came from a man aged 40-49 years with acute or convalescent COVID-19.

The genes are TRBV6-1 and TRBJ2-5, with D hard to call. This CDR3 has 14 residues. In germline, CDR1 is MNHNS, CDR2 SASEGT. Trimming left V 2 bases short and J 9 bases short, with 16 bases between. This CDR3 reads CASSELGRHGSQYF. The CDR3 nucleotides are TGTGCCAGCAGTGAACTGGGCCGTCATGGGTCCCAGTACTTC.

This clone was picked up a small number of times. The rearrangement joins TRBV2 to TRBJ1-1; D remains unclear. CDR3 length equals 13 residues. Trimming stripped 7 bases from V and 0 bases from J, with 9 bases between. Per the germline V gene, CDR1 is SNHLY and CDR2 is FYNNEI. In nucleotides, the CDR3 is TGTGCCAGCATTGCCCACTTGAACACTGAAGCTTTCTTT. This gives the protein CASIAHLNTEAFF. Together with reference TRBV2 and TRBJ1-1, the CDR3 gives the full variable domain: EPEVTQTPSHQVTQMGQEVILRCVPISNHLYFYWYRQILGQKVEFLVSFYNNEISEKSEIFDDQFSVERPDGSNFTLKIRSTKLEDSAMYFCASIAHLNTEAFFGQGTRLTVV.

The V gene is TRBV2, the J gene TRBJ2-1, with D possibly being TRBD2 (6 bases). The CDR3 runs 15 residues. With 6 bases removed from V and 8 bases from J, the gap between germline ends came to 20 bases. Germline CDR1 is SNHLY and CDR2 is FYNNEI. The CDR3 is CASSGDFQSPHEQFF. Here the CDR3 DNA reads TGTGCCAGCAGCGGGGACTTCCAGAGTCCCCATGAGCAGTTCTTC.

The chain is built from TRBV3-1 (or the pseudogene TRBV3-2) and TRBJ1-2; D unresolved. The germline CDR1 and CDR2 sequences are LGHDT and YNNKEL (reference sequence). The CDR3 has 13 amino acids. V lost 5 bases and J 2 bases, leaving 9 bases between the germline ends. CDR3 DNA: TGTGCCAGCAGCGCACACCGAAACTATGGCTACACCTTC. Its translation: CASSAHRNYGYTF.

The chain carries TRBV5-1 and TRBJ2-5; 14 bases map to TRBD2. In germline, CDR1 is SGHRS, CDR2 YFSETQ. J was trimmed by 5 bases and V by 7 bases; bases with no gene match: 10. The CDR3 runs to 16 residues. The CDR3 nucleotides are TGCGCCAGCTCTAGACTAGCGGGAGGGCCCGTGGAGACCCAGTACTTC. It specifies CASSRLAGGPVETQYF.

This chain connects TRBV2 to TRBJ2-7, with D unresolved. CDR3 size: 14 residues. The germline V gene encodes CDR1 SNHLY and CDR2 FYNNEI. Trimming took off 5 bases at V and 0 bases at J, with 11 bases between the two ends. The CDR3 nucleotides read TGTGCCAGCAGTACGACTGTCCTCTCCTACGAGCAGTACTTC. This gives the protein CASSTTVLSYEQYF. Complete variable domain (other parts from reference TRBV2 and TRBJ2-7): EPEVTQTPSHQVTQMGQEVILRCVPISNHLYFYWYRQILGQKVEFLVSFYNNEISEKSEIFDDQFSVERPDGSNFTLKIRSTKLEDSAMYFCASSTTVLSYEQYFGPGTRLTVT.

In its sample, this clone was seen once. The genes are TRBV9 and TRBJ2-3; the D is unclear. The germline V gene has CDR1 SGDLS and CDR2 YYNGEE. Trimming removed 9 bases from V and 0 bases from J, with 14 bases in between. This CDR3 comprises 14 residues. CDR3 residues: CATARDISTDTQYF. The CDR3 region has the DNA TGTGCCACCGCACGAGATATTAGCACAGATACGCAGTATTTT.

The chain employs TRBV28 and TRBJ2-5, with 8 bases matching TRBD1. The CDR3 is 14 residues long. V gave up 5 bases and J gave up 4 bases; unmatched junction bases: 6. Germline V gene data show CDR1 as MDHEN and CDR2 as SYDVKM. CDR3 DNA: TGTGCCAGCAGTAGTCCAGGGGGCCTAGAGACCCAGTACTTC. Amino acid sequence: CASSSPGGLETQYF.

This clone turned up a few times. The CDR3 nucleotides read TGTGCCAGCTCACCACTCTCCGACACTGAAGCTTTCTTT. This encodes CASSPLSDTEAFF. The V call is TRBV18, the J call TRBJ1-1; D remains ambiguous. V gave up 1 base and J gave up 3 bases, with 6 bases separating them. The CDR3 is made up of 13 amino acids. The germline CDR1 and CDR2 sequences are KGHSH and LQKENI.

V usage is TRBV28 and J usage is TRBJ2-1, with D maybe TRBD1 (5 bases). Germline values: CDR1 MDHEN, CDR2 SYDVKM. The CDR3 runs to 13 residues. V was pared by 2 bases and J by 4 bases, with 6 bases between. Here the CDR3 reads CASSLRGYNEQFF. CDR3 nucleotides: TGTGCCAGCAGTTTAAGGGGTTACAATGAGCAGTTCTTC.